This T cell receptor beta chain originates from a study of T-cell reconstitution after alpha-beta-depleted transplantation in children. Germline values: CDR1 SGDLS, CDR2 YYNGEE. Trimming stripped 4 bases from V and 1 base from J, with 11 bases between. CDR3 length: 15 amino acids. It was with unique molecular identifiers that the TCRbeta library was prepared. TCRdb re-analysed the PCR reads in MiXCR, keeping a single row per CDR3 protein. This repertoire shows fewer than 120,000 distinct CDR3 sequences, about 9.4% found once; its top ten account for 8%. Many counts were recorded for this clonotype. This chain connects TRBV9 to TRBJ2-2; D is perhaps TRBD2 (5 bases). This TCR was recovered from a human donor who donated a stem cell graft to a child with acute lymphoblastic leukemia. The sequencing used PBMCs from the stem cell graft donor, collected from the stem cell graft. The CDR3 region is CASSPGLLNTGELFF. The DNA of the CDR3 is TGTGCCAGCAGCCCCGGACTTCTGAACACCGGGGAGCTGTTTTTT.